Listed below are T cell receptor beta chains from one sample, sequenced in a study of vaccination effects on CD4 cells after COVID-19. Sequencing was performed with immunoSEQ multiplex PCR; in TCRdb, only in-frame clones are kept and a portion is missing. The data show fewer than 80,000 clones, with about 74% seen just once and roughly 1.4% held by the top ten. For these TCRs, the target antigens are not known. Sequenced material: CD4+ T cells from PBMCs cultured with HCoV-229E spike peptides, taken after COVID-19 vaccination. Source of these receptors: a human donor who received a COVID-19 vaccine. The CDR3 runs from the conserved cysteine through the conserved F or W. The D gene is left open where the match is weak. Some rows mark clone size as missing; the rest say once, few, many or name a class of expanded clone.

>TRBV3-1/TRBV3-2|TRBJ2-3|NA|NA
TGTGCCAGCAGCCATGGGACCCATATGAATACGCAGTATTTT
CASSHGTHMNTQYF
>TRBV12-5|TRBJ2-3|once|NA
TGTGCTAGTGGCCTGACAGGGGTTCTACGGGGGGGCTCCACAGATACGCAGTATTTT
CASGLTGVLRGGSTDTQYF
>TRBV11-3|TRBJ1-1|NA|NA
TGTGCCAGCAGCTCTCAAGGGACCGAAGCTTTCTTT
CASSSQGTEAFF
>TRBV28|TRBJ2-6|few|NA
TGTGCCACCACTGGAGCAGGGGCCTACTCTGGGGCCAACGTCCTGACTTTC
CATTGAGAYSGANVLTF
>TRBV24-1|TRBJ2-3|NA|NA
TGTGCCACCAGTGATCCCCGACCCGAAGCAGCGAGGCCAGATACGCAGTATTTT
CATSDPRPEAARPDTQYF
>TRBV9|TRBJ2-1|NA|TRBD2
TGTGCCAGCAGGTCGAGCGGGGGGGCCTATAATGAGCAGTTCTTC
CASRSSGGAYNEQFF
>TRBV11-3|TRBJ2-2|NA|TRBD1
TGTGCCAGCAGCGACGGACAGGGTACCGGGGAGCTGTTTTTT
CASSDGQGTGELFF
>TRBV7-3|TRBJ2-1|NA|NA
TGTGCCAGCAGCTTAGGTCTAAGATACAATGAGCAGTTCTTC
CASSLGLRYNEQFF
>TRBV4-3|TRBJ1-2|NA|NA
TGCGCCAGCAGCCAAGATGGTACTGTACAGGGCAGCTACACCTTC
CASSQDGTVQGSYTF
>TRBV2|TRBJ1-5|NA|NA
TGTGCCAGCAGGGACTCTAGCAATCAGCCCCAGCATTTT
CASRDSSNQPQHF
>TRBV7-9|TRBJ1-3|NA|TRBD1
TGTGCCAGCCCAAGGTGGGACAGCCCTTACTCTGGAAACACCATATATTTT
CASPRWDSPYSGNTIYF
>TRBV2|TRBJ1-5|NA|NA
TGTGCCAGCAGTGATGAGGGTAGGCAGCCCCAGCATTTT
CASSDEGRQPQHF
>TRBV2|TRBJ1-5|NA|NA
TGTGCCAGCAGTGTCGAGCAGCCTAGCAATCAGCCCCAGCATTTT
CASSVEQPSNQPQHF
>TRBV24-1|TRBJ1-5|few|NA
TGTGCCACCAGTGACCCGTATAGCAATCAGCCCCAGCATTTT
CATSDPYSNQPQHF
>TRBV5-1|TRBJ2-2|few|TRBD2
TGCGCCAGCAGCTTGGACGGCGGGGGGCGGACCGGGGAGCTGTTTTTT
CASSLDGGGRTGELFF
>TRBV5-6|TRBJ1-6|few|NA
TGTGCCAGCAGCCTGGGGCAGGCAATTGCGCGCGCACCCCTCCACTTT
CASSLGQAIARAPLHF
>TRBV7-9|TRBJ1-1|NA|NA
TGTGCCAGCAGCTCGTCGTGGACTGAAGCTTTCTTT
CASSSSWTEAFF
>TRBV27|TRBJ1-1|few|NA
TGTGCCAGCAGATCCGACGCCAGCATTAACACTGAAGCTTTCTTT
CASRSDASINTEAFF
>TRBV5-4|TRBJ2-3|NA|TRBD1
TGTGCCAGCAGCTTGGTCTTGATTACAGGGGGTGGCACAGATACGCAGTATTTT
CASSLVLITGGGTDTQYF
>TRBV28|TRBJ2-1|NA|TRBD2
TGTGCCAGCAGTTCTTACCTACTAGCGGGGGACTACAATGAGCAGTTCTTC
CASSSYLLAGDYNEQFF